This TCR beta chain was captured by sequencing in a study of a mutant IDH1 vaccine in newly diagnosed glioma. Clones were read by immunoSEQ multiplex PCR, and TCRdb kept only the in-frame ones, dropping some. The sample includes approximately 50,000 clones, more than 75% of them seen just once. With V trimmed by 9 bases and J by 4 bases, 10 bases remained unmatched. Germline CDR1 LNHDA, CDR2 SQIVND (reference sequence). There are 14 residues in the CDR3. This clone was observed a few times. Its target is not known. Noted time point: week 23, last vaccination. Doses comprised 300 ug of mutant IDH1 20-mer peptide each, plus topical imiquimod.

This clonotype was sampled from a man in his forties or fifties with glioma. Sequenced material: PBMCs, taken from a glioma patient whose treatment included an IDH1 peptide vaccine. The rearrangement uses TRBV19 and TRBJ1-1, with 8 bases aligning to TRBD1. The CDR3 DNA sequence: TGTGCCAGCTCTGGACAGGGCTGGGCCACTGAAGCTTTCTTT. This translates into CASSGQGWATEAFF.